This T cell receptor (beta chain) was obtained from a study of control samples from healthy donors and cancer patients. The CDR3 has 14 residues. The V and J ends lost 7 bases and 3 bases respectively, with 13 bases between them. Germline-derived CDR1 and CDR2 are LNHDA and SQIVND (reference sequence). Produced via immunoSEQ multiplex PCR; TCRdb's table is partial and in-frame only. Among around 95,000 clones, more than 85% were seen once, and the ten largest hold over 15%. J is TRBJ1-3 and V is TRBV19; D possibly corresponds to TRBD1 (6 bases). This TCR was recovered from a woman aged 50 to 65 in good health. Sequenced: blood. CDR3 sequence reads: CASIPGASGNTIYF. CDR3 bases: TGTGCCAGTATTCCAGGGGCCAGTGGAAACACCATATATTTT.